These 26 T cell receptor beta chains were all obtained from the same sample, sequenced in a study of T cell repertoires and leukemia-associated antigens. For these receptors, no antigen is known. One entry per CDR3 protein, called by TCRdb with MiXCR from the 5' RACE reads. There are about 9,800 distinct CDR3 sequences in the sample; roughly 40% occur only once, and over 45% lies in the top ten. The sequenced sample was CD3+ T cells sorted from blood and cultured. The receptors stem from a female donor in good health.

This chain uses TRBV18 with TRBJ2-7, with 8 bases matching TRBD2. Looked up from germline, CDR1 is KGHSH and CDR2 is LQKENI. Trimming removed 3 bases from V and 6 bases from J; junction bases left unmatched: 10. The length of the CDR3 is 15 residues. In DNA form, the CDR3 reads TGTGCCAGCTCACCGGAGCGGGAGTATCCACTCGAGCAGTACTTC. It is translated as CASSPEREYPLEQYF.

V and J are TRBV29-1 and TRBJ2-7, with D tentatively TRBD2 (6 bases). V gave up 6 bases and J gave up 1 base, with 16 bases separating them. CDR1 is SQVTM and CDR2 is ANQGSEA in the germline V gene. CDR3 length equals 14 residues. CDR3 in DNA: TGCAGCGTGGATTTGGGACTCGGATCCTACGAGCAGTACTTC. Translated, it gives CSVDLGLGSYEQYF.

This clonotype has only a few counts. This sequence joins TRBV12-3 or TRBV12-4 and TRBJ1-5; D ambiguous. With 5 bases removed from V and 2 bases from J, the gap between germline ends came to 10 bases. There are 14 residues in the CDR3. The CDR3, as DNA: TGTGCCAGCAGTCCCAGCACCGGCAATCAGCCCCAGCATTTT. Its translation is CASSPSTGNQPQHF.

This clonotype was counted only a few times. The rearrangement links TRBV5-1 to TRBJ2-1, with a possible D match to TRBD1 (6 bases). The CDR3 is 14 residues long. CDR1 and CDR2 (germline): SGHRS, YFSETQ. Trimming stripped 6 bases from V and 0 bases from J, with 10 bases between. The CDR3 region has the DNA TGCGCCAGCAACAGGGAGCGCTCCTACAATGAGCAGTTCTTC. This gives the protein CASNRERSYNEQFF.

This clonotype counts as medium-sized. V is TRBV5-1 and J is TRBJ2-1; 8 positions agree with TRBD2. V dropped 4 bases and J dropped 2; count of bases not matched to a gene: 2. The CDR3 runs 14 residues. The germline gives CDR1 SGHRS, CDR2 YFSETQ. CDR3 DNA sequence: TGCGCCAGCAGCCTTAGCGGGGCCTACAATGAGCAGTTCTTC. It translates to CASSLSGAYNEQFF.

In this sample, this clonotype turned up a few times. The rearrangement uses TRBV24-1 and TRBJ2-5; 7 bases agree with TRBD2. The germline V gene encodes CDR1 KGHDR and CDR2 SFDVKD. The J segment lost 5 bases and the V segment lost 10 bases, leaving 9 bases of the junction unmatched. This CDR3 region has 13 residues. This chain's CDR3 is CATAVAGGETQYF. CDR3 coding DNA: TGTGCCACTGCTGTGGCCGGGGGGGAGACCCAGTACTTC.

This chain joins TRBV20-1 and TRBJ1-1, with TRBD1 as a possible D gene (5 bases). This CDR3 has 12 residues. Trimming cost V 5 bases and J 1 base, with 8 bases left between them. The germline gives CDR1 DFQATT, CDR2 SNEGSKA (reference sequence). The CDR3 sequence: CSAYRQNTEAFF. CDR3 bases: TGCAGTGCTTACAGGCAGAACACTGAAGCTTTCTTT.

This clonotype was counted between two and nine times. The chain has TRBV25-1 and TRBJ1-1; no clear D gene. The length of the CDR3 is 12 residues. V dropped 7 bases and J dropped 3 bases, with 9 bases sitting between them. Germline V gene lookup returns CDR1 MGHDK and CDR2 SYGVNS. For the CDR3, the DNA is TGTGCCAGCATCTCCCCGGACACTGAAGCTTTCTTT. This translates into CASISPDTEAFF.

Note on this clonotype: Germline is not matched at one junction end, which may reflect a read error. The chain employs TRBV7-9 and TRBJ1-6, with a possible D match to TRBD1 (5 bases). Germline V gene sequence: CDR1 SEHNR, CDR2 FQNEAQ (reference sequence). The CDR3 has 17 residues. CDR3 protein: CASSLVGGSSYNPPLHF. The DNA of the CDR3 is TGTGCCAGCAGCCTGGTTGGGGGGAGCTCCTATAATCCACCCCTCCACTTT.

A remark on this clonotype: The conserved final phenylalanine or tryptophan is absent from the CDR3, which likely points to a read error. The chain uses TRBV12-3 or TRBV12-4 and TRBJ1-2; 7 positions match TRBD1. This CDR3 has 13 amino acids. With 4 bases clipped from V and 8 bases from J, the junction kept 7 bases outside the gene matches. CDR3 nucleotides: TGTGCCAGCAGTTACAGGGGAACGCAGGGCTACACCTCC. It specifies CASSYRGTQGYTS.

The table lists this clonotype with many counts. The V call is TRBV29-1, the J call TRBJ1-1; 7 positions match TRBD1. The germline gives CDR1 SQVTM, CDR2 ANQGSEA. V lost 4 bases and J lost 10; bases outside the gene matches: 6. This CDR3 has 11 amino acids. The CDR3 is CSVGTGAGAFF. The CDR3 DNA sequence: TGCAGCGTTGGTACAGGGGCAGGAGCTTTCTTT.

This clonotype was observed at least ten times. The genes are TRBV12-3 or TRBV12-4 and TRBJ2-7, with 9 positions matching TRBD2. The CDR3 covers 17 residues. V dropped 0 bases and J dropped 3; count of bases not matched to a gene: 9. CDR3 bases: TGTGCCAGCAGTTTAGCGCTTTTTGCGGGAGGGGACTACGAGCAGTACTTC. Amino acid sequence: CASSLALFAGGDYEQYF.

There are many counts of this clonotype. The chain combines TRBV4-3 with TRBJ2-5; TRBD2 agrees at 8 bases. Germline V gene data show CDR1 as LGHNA and CDR2 as YSLEER. The CDR3 totals 14 residues. J gave up 5 bases and V 3 bases, and 5 bases lay outside the gene matches. The CDR3 is CASSQIRTSETQYF. DNA for the CDR3: TGCGCCAGCAGCCAGATAAGGACTAGCGAGACCCAGTACTTC.

This clonotype counts as medium-sized. The chain combines TRBV7-2 with TRBJ2-3; D unclear. CDR3 length: 16 amino acids. CDR1 and CDR2 (germline): SGHTA, FQGNSA. V was shortened by 2 bases and J by 0 bases, with 12 bases between the two germline ends. Here the CDR3 reads CASSLTKTSSTDTQYF. The CDR3 region has the DNA TGTGCCAGCAGCTTAACCAAGACTTCTAGCACAGATACGCAGTATTTT.

The chain carries TRBV5-1 and TRBJ2-1; D perhaps matches TRBD2 (6 bases). The CDR3 is 15 residues long. The V gene lost 5 bases and the J gene lost 9 bases, with 21 bases spanning the gap. CDR1 is SGHRS and CDR2 is YFSETQ in the germline V gene. DNA for the CDR3: TGCGCCAGCAGTAACGGGAGTTTCCGAATGCGTGAGCAGTTCTTC. The encoded protein is CASSNGSFRMREQFF.

The chain employs TRBV6-4 and TRBJ2-6; no clear D. Germline CDR1 and CDR2: MRHNA and SNTAGT. The CDR3 loop spans 15 amino acids. The V and J ends lost 7 bases and 4 bases respectively, with 14 bases between them. CDR3 sequence (DNA): TGTGCCAGCAACGACTCGATCTCGGGGGCCAACGTCCTGACTTTC. Translation gives CASNDSISGANVLTF.

This clonotype turned up a few times. V and J are TRBV5-1 and TRBJ1-4; the match to TRBD1 covers 8 bases. Germline CDR1 reads SGHRS; CDR2 reads YFSETQ. V shed 4 bases, J shed 0 bases, and the junction held 5 bases outside the gene matches. The CDR3 is made up of 16 amino acids. CDR3 protein: CASSLSGQATNEKLFF. The CDR3 DNA reads TGCGCCAGCAGCCTCTCGGGACAGGCAACTAATGAAAAACTGTTTTTT.

This clonotype is classed as medium-sized. The V and J genes are TRBV7-2 and TRBJ2-7; no firm D call. V was trimmed by 1 base and J by 4 bases, leaving 14 bases between them. This CDR3 comprises 15 residues. In germline, CDR1 is SGHTA, CDR2 FQGNSA. The CDR3 protein is CASSLVAAPNYEQYF. Written as DNA, the CDR3 is TGTGCCAGCAGCTTAGTTGCGGCCCCGAATTACGAGCAGTACTTC.

This clonotype was detected only a few times. V usage is TRBV4-1 and J usage is TRBJ1-1, with D hard to call. Trimming stripped 1 base from V and 0 bases from J, with 6 bases between. Germline values: CDR1 MGHRA, CDR2 YSYEKL. CDR3 length equals 14 residues. The CDR3 region has the DNA TGCGCCAGCAGCCAAGGAATAGTGAACACTGAAGCTTTCTTT. Its translation: CASSQGIVNTEAFF.

This clonotype was detected only a few times. The V and J genes are TRBV12-3 or TRBV12-4 and TRBJ2-2; no firm D call. The germline V and J ends were trimmed by 6 bases and 2 bases, with 4 bases remaining between them. This CDR3 has 12 amino acids. CDR3 coding DNA: TGTGCCAGCAGCACTAACACCGGGGAGCTGTTTTTT. It specifies CASSTNTGELFF.

In this sample, this clonotype is medium-sized (0.01 to 0.1%). The chain combines TRBV7-2 with TRBJ2-7; no definite D call. This CDR3 spans 13 amino acids. Germline assignment: CDR1 SGHTA and CDR2 FQGNSA. V was trimmed by 1 base and J by 4 bases, leaving 8 bases between them. The CDR3 nucleotides are TGTGCCAGCAGCTTAGTCCGCAGATACGAGCAGTACTTC. It specifies CASSLVRRYEQYF.

This clonotype is deemed medium-sized (0.01 to 0.1%). The chain has TRBV5-1 and TRBJ2-7, with a possible D match to TRBD2 (5 bases). The CDR3 extends over 14 amino acids. The germline V gene encodes CDR1 SGHRS and CDR2 YFSETQ. Trimming shortened V by 0 bases and J by 0 bases, and 7 bases separated the two germline ends. The CDR3 region is CASSLVGSSYEQYF. The CDR3 DNA follows: TGCGCCAGCAGCTTGGTTGGGAGCTCCTACGAGCAGTACTTC.

In its sample, this clonotype is medium-sized. The chain has TRBV11-2 and TRBJ1-1; perhaps TRBD1 as D (5 bases). Germline assignment: CDR1 SGHAT and CDR2 FQNNGV. This CDR3 contains 16 residues. V gave up 2 bases and J gave up 4 bases, with 17 bases separating them. The chain's CDR3 is CASSLLGQGGRTEAFF. The CDR3 DNA reads as TGTGCCAGCAGCTTATTGGGGCAGGGAGGTCGCACTGAAGCTTTCTTT.

There are many counts of this clonotype. V gene TRBV5-6 combines with J gene TRBJ2-7; tentative D call: TRBD2 (7 bases). The CDR3 covers 18 residues. Trimming shortened V by 3 bases and J by 2 bases, and 24 bases separated the two germline ends. Per the germline V gene, CDR1 is SGHDT and CDR2 is YYEEEE. The CDR3 reads CASSSLEGGLAATYEQYF. CDR3 DNA sequence: TGTGCCAGCAGCTCGCTTGAGGGGGGGTTAGCGGCTACCTACGAGCAGTACTTC. Together with reference TRBV5-6 and TRBJ2-7, the CDR3 gives the full variable domain: DAGVTQSPTHLIKTRGQQVTLRCSPKSGHDTVSWYQQALGQGPQFIFQYYEEEERQRGNFPDRFSGHQFPNYSSELNVNALLLGDSALYLCASSSLEGGLAATYEQYFGPGTRLTVT.

This chain links TRBV10-3 with TRBJ2-7, with D uncertain. The germline V gene encodes CDR1 ENHRY and CDR2 SYGVKD. Trimming shortened V by 6 bases and J by 1 base, and 28 bases separated the two germline ends. The CDR3 length is 19 residues. The CDR3 is CAIRGSWTIDAYASYEQYF. CDR3 nucleotide sequence: TGTGCCATCAGGGGTAGCTGGACCATCGACGCATACGCATCCTACGAGCAGTACTTC.

This clonotype counts as medium-sized. The chain is built from TRBV10-1 and TRBJ2-1; D is unclear. The germline CDR1 and CDR2 sequences are WNHNN and SYGVQD (reference sequence). V dropped 2 bases and J dropped 8 bases, with 10 bases sitting between them. The CDR3 is made up of 13 amino acids. The CDR3 nucleotides read TGCGCCAGCAGTGAGACGGAGTTCGATGAGCAGTTCTTC. Its protein product is CASSETEFDEQFF.